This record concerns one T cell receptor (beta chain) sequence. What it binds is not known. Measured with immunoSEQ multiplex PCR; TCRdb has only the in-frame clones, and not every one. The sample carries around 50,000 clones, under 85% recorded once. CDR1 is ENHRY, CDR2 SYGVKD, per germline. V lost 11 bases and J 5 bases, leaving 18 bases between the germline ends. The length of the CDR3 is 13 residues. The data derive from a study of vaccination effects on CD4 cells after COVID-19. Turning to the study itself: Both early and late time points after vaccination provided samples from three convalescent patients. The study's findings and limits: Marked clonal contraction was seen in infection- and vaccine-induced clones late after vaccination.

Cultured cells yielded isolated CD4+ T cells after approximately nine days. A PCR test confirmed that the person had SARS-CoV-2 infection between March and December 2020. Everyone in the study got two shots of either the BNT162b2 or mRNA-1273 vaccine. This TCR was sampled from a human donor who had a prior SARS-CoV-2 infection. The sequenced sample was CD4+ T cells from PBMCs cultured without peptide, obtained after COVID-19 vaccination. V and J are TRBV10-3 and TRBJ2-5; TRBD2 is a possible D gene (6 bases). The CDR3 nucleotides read TGTGCCGTAGCTAGCGACCCAGCGGAGACCCAGTACTTC. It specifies CAVASDPAETQYF.